Listed here are 20 T cell receptor beta chains from one sample, sequenced in a study of neurological immune-mediated disorders. One entry per CDR3 protein, called by TCRdb with MiXCR from the 5' RACE reads. In the table there are about 50,000 distinct CDR3 sequences, about 9.3% of which are singletons. The sample was PBMCs. The receptors were gathered from a woman aged 40 to 50 with HTLV-1-associated myelopathy (HAM/TSP).

This clonotype has ten or more counts. The chain is built from TRBV24-1 and TRBJ2-2; D gene ambiguous. Trimming pared 4 bases from V and 7 bases from J, leaving 6 bases between. Germline V gene sequence: CDR1 KGHDR, CDR2 SFDVKD. The CDR3 sequence is 12 residues long. CDR3 in amino acids: CATSEGLGELFF. The CDR3 DNA follows: TGTGCCACCAGTGAGGGTCTCGGGGAGCTGTTTTTT.

This clonotype has at least ten counts. The chain carries TRBV9 and TRBJ2-3; maybe TRBD1 (6 bases). The CDR3 loop spans 16 amino acids. Germline V gene data show CDR1 as SGDLS and CDR2 as YYNGEE. V lost 6 bases, J lost 3 bases, and 20 bases lay in between. The CDR3 coding sequence is TGTGCCAGCACCTCCAAAGGGACAATAGGGACAGATACGCAGTATTTT. Its translation is CASTSKGTIGTDTQYF.

This clonotype was seen repeatedly, ten times or more. V and J are TRBV4-3 and TRBJ2-4; 9 positions agree with TRBD2. This CDR3 contains 14 residues. The junction had 5 bases not matched to a gene; V was cut back by 3 bases and J by 8 bases. CDR1 LGHNA and CDR2 YSLEER come from the germline V gene. CDR3 sequence (DNA): TGCGCCAGCAGCCATGGTAGCGGGGGTGACATTCAGTACTTC. Residues: CASSHGSGGDIQYF.

This clonotype was found many times. This rearrangement joins TRBV28 to TRBJ2-6; possibly TRBD1 for D (5 bases). The CDR3 extends over 15 amino acids. From germline, CDR1 is MDHEN and CDR2 SYDVKM. Trimming took off 5 bases at V and 4 bases at J, with 12 bases between the two ends. CDR3 nucleotides: TGTGCCAGCAGTACAGGCTTCAACGGGGCCAACGTCCTGACTTTC. This sequence encodes CASSTGFNGANVLTF.

In its sample, this clonotype was seen many times. The chain couples TRBV30 to TRBJ2-3; 7 nucleotides line up with TRBD2. CDR3 length: 14 amino acids. V lost 4 bases and J lost 2; bases outside the gene matches: 6. Germline V gene data show CDR1 as GTSNPN and CDR2 as SVGIG (reference sequence). The CDR3 here is CAWTGRGYTDTQYF. The CDR3, as DNA: TGTGCCTGGACCGGGCGGGGGTACACAGATACGCAGTATTTT.

This clonotype was picked up many times. J is TRBJ2-1 and V is TRBV14; D might be TRBD2 (6 bases). This CDR3 is built from 13 residues. V dropped 1 base and J dropped 10 bases, with 11 bases sitting between them. Germline values: CDR1 SGHDN, CDR2 FVKESK. For the CDR3, the DNA is TGTGCCAGCAGCCAAGCCGGACTATTGGAGCAGTTCTTC. Encoded protein: CASSQAGLLEQFF.

This clonotype was observed at least ten times. The genes are TRBV6-6 and TRBJ1-3; the D gene is possibly TRBD1 (6 bases). The ends were cut back, 0 bases at V and 3 bases at J, with 9 bases in the middle. Germline CDR1 and CDR2: MNHNY and SVGAGI (reference sequence). CDR3 size: 15 residues. The CDR3 loop reads CASSYSARGGNTIYF. CDR3 nucleotides: TGTGCCAGCAGTTACTCAGCCAGGGGTGGAAACACCATATATTTT.

This clonotype showed up many times. The rearrangement links TRBV4-3 to TRBJ2-5; TRBD2 is a possible D gene (6 bases). The CDR3 length is 14 residues. Germline-derived CDR1 and CDR2 are LGHNA and YSLEER. Trimming took off 4 bases at V and 4 bases at J, with 13 bases between the two ends. The CDR3 nucleotides are TGCGCCAGCAGCCGATTACTAGCTACAGAGACCCAGTACTTC. Its protein product is CASSRLLATETQYF.

This clonotype showed up many times. V gene TRBV2 combines with J gene TRBJ2-1, with D perhaps assigned TRBD1 or TRBD2 (6 bases each). CDR3 length: 17 amino acids. With 4 bases removed from V and 0 bases from J, the gap between germline ends came to 16 bases. Germline V gene data show CDR1 as SNHLY and CDR2 as FYNNEI. The CDR3 reads CASSVGGGLGSYNEQFF. CDR3 DNA sequence: TGTGCCAGCAGTGTAGGGGGAGGCCTAGGCTCCTACAATGAGCAGTTCTTC. The full variable domain, in which reference TRBV2 and TRBJ2-1 provide the parts outside the CDR3, is EPEVTQTPSHQVTQMGQEVILRCVPISNHLYFYWYRQILGQKVEFLVSFYNNEISEKSEIFDDQFSVERPDGSNFTLKIRSTKLEDSAMYFCASSVGGGLGSYNEQFFGPGTRLTVL.

This clonotype was detected ten times or more. The chain links TRBV7-8 to TRBJ2-3; D not resolved. Trimming cost V 6 bases and J 0 bases, with 16 bases left between them. Germline CDR1 SGHVS, CDR2 FQNEAQ. CDR3 size: 16 residues. Here the CDR3 DNA reads TGTGCCAGCAGGCCCGCATACCGGGCTAGCACAGATACGCAGTATTTT. It encodes CASRPAYRASTDTQYF.

The sample holds many counts of this clonotype. The rearrangement joins TRBV7-8 to TRBJ2-3; weak D call: TRBD2 (5 bases). Between the trimmed V and J ends, which lost 0 bases and 5 bases, there was a span of 12 bases. CDR1 and CDR2 (germline): SGHVS, FQNEAQ. The CDR3 sequence is 15 residues long. The CDR3 nucleotides read TGTGCCAGCAGCTTAGCGAGGGTAGACCGAGATACGCAGTATTTT. This translates into CASSLARVDRDTQYF.

This chain uses TRBV29-1 with TRBJ1-3; D gene ambiguous. Trimming stripped 7 bases from V and 0 bases from J, with 7 bases between. CDR3 size: 12 residues. The germline V gene has CDR1 SQVTM and CDR2 ANQGSEA. CDR3 sequence reads: CSGLSSGNTIYF. CDR3 in DNA: TGCAGCGGATTGAGCTCTGGAAACACCATATATTTT.

Many counts were recorded for this clonotype. V gene TRBV19 combines with J gene TRBJ2-3, with D unclear. With 5 bases removed from V and 2 bases from J, the gap between germline ends came to 11 bases. This CDR3 region has 14 residues. Germline loops: CDR1 LNHDA, CDR2 SQIVND (reference sequence). CDR3 in DNA: TGTGCCAGTAGTGGAAGGGCCCTCACAGATACGCAGTATTTT. Translation: CASSGRALTDTQYF.

This clonotype was counted many times. The CDR3 spells CSATSMRGSYGYTF. Here the CDR3 DNA reads TGCAGCGCCACCAGCATGAGGGGGTCCTATGGCTACACCTTC. The chain couples TRBV29-1 to TRBJ1-2, with D tentatively TRBD1 (6 bases). Looked up from germline, CDR1 is SQVTM and CDR2 is ANQGSEA. The CDR3 consists of 14 residues. With 7 bases removed from V and 4 bases from J, the gap between germline ends came to 19 bases.

This clonotype was seen repeatedly, ten times or more. CDR3 sequence reads: CASSAGDTQYF. DNA for the CDR3: TGTGCCAGCAGCGCAGGAGATACGCAGTATTTT. The V call is TRBV6-4, the J call TRBJ2-3; D not certain. CDR1 and CDR2 from the germline V gene are MRHNA and SNTAGT. CDR3 size: 11 residues. V gave up 6 bases and J gave up 5 bases, with 6 bases separating them.

This clonotype was recorded many times. V gene TRBV12-3 or TRBV12-4 combines with J gene TRBJ2-3, with TRBD2 matching over 9 bases. V dropped 6 bases and J dropped 5; count of bases not matched to a gene: 9. This CDR3 region has 15 residues. CDR3 residues: CASSQSGGLQDTQYF. CDR3 nucleotide sequence: TGTGCCAGCAGCCAGAGCGGGGGGCTCCAAGATACGCAGTATTTT.

This clonotype was counted many times. This chain connects TRBV3-1 to TRBJ2-6; 11 nucleotides agree with TRBD1. The CDR3 extends over 17 amino acids. Germline V CDR1 and CDR2: LGHDT, YNNKEL (reference sequence). The junction had 3 bases not matched to a gene; V was cut back by 4 bases and J by 1 base. The CDR3 sequence is CASSRGQGASGANVLTF. CDR3 bases: TGTGCCAGCAGCCGAGGACAGGGGGCTTCTGGGGCCAACGTCCTGACTTTC.

This clonotype was found many times. The CDR3 nucleotides read TGTGCCAGCAGTGTCAGAGGAGGGTACGAGCAGTACTTC. Protein: CASSVRGGYEQYF. The rearrangement uses TRBV2 and TRBJ2-7; a weak D match, TRBD2 (6 bases). Trimming cost V 4 bases and J 4 bases, with 11 bases left between them. This CDR3 contains 13 residues. The germline V gene has CDR1 SNHLY and CDR2 FYNNEI.

In its sample, this clonotype was seen a few times. V usage is TRBV5-1 and J usage is TRBJ2-3; 8 bases map to TRBD2. The CDR3 extends over 16 amino acids. The V gene end was trimmed by 4 bases and the J gene end by 2 bases; junction bases not matched to a gene: 9. The germline V gene encodes CDR1 SGHRS and CDR2 YFSETQ. CDR3 amino acids: CASSLTTSGSTDTQYF. In DNA, the CDR3 is TGCGCCAGCAGCCTCACTACTAGCGGATCCACAGATACGCAGTATTTT.

This clonotype appeared many times. V and J are TRBV27 and TRBJ1-4; the match to TRBD1 covers 9 bases. This CDR3 is 14 amino acids long. V was pared by 7 bases and J by 8 bases, with 8 bases of the junction left unmatched. Germline V gives CDR1 MNHEY, CDR2 SMNVEV (reference sequence). The CDR3 here is CASTGQGSFEKLFF. CDR3 bases: TGTGCCAGCACCGGACAGGGGAGTTTCGAAAAACTGTTTTTT.